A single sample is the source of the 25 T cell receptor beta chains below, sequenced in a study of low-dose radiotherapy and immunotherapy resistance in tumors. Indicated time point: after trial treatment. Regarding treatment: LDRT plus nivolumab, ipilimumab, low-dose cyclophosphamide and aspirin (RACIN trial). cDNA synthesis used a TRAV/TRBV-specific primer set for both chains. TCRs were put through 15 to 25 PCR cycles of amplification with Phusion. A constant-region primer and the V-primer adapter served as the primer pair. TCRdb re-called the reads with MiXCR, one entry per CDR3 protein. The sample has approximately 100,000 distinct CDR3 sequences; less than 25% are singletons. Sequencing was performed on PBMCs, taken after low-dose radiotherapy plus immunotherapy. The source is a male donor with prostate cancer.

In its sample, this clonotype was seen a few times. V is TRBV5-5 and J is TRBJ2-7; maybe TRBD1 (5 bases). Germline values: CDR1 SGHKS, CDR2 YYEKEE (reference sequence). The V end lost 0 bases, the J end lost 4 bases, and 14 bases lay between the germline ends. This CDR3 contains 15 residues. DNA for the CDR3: TGTGCCAGCAGCTTGGAGCCACAGGTAGTGTACGAGCAGTACTTC. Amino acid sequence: CASSLEPQVVYEQYF.

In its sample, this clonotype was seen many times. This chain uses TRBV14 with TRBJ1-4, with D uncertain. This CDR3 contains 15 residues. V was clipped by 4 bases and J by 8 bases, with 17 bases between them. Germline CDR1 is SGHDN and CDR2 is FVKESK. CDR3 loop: CASSRAGQDNEKLFF. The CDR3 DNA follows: TGTGCCAGCAGCCGGGCCGGTCAGGATAACGAAAAACTGTTTTTT. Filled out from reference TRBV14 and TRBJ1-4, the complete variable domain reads EAGVTQFPSHSVIEKGQTVTLRCDPISGHDNLYWYRRVMGKEIKFLLHFVKESKQDESGMPNNRFLAERTGGTYSTLKVQPAELEDSGVYFCASSRAGQDNEKLFFGSGTQLSVL.

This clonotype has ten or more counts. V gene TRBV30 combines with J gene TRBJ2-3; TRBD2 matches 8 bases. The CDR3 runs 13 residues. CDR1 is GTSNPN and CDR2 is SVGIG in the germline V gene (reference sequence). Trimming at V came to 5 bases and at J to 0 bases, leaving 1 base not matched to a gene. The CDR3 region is CAWERGSTDTQYF. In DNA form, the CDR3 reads TGTGCCTGGGAGCGGGGGAGCACAGATACGCAGTATTTT.

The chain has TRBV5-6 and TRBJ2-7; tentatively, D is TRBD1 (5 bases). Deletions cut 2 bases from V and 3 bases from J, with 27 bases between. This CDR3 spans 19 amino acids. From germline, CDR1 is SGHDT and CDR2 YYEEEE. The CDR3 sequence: CASSLILLWGFGHLYEQYF. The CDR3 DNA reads TGTGCCAGCAGCTTAATCTTGTTATGGGGCTTTGGACACCTCTACGAGCAGTACTTC.

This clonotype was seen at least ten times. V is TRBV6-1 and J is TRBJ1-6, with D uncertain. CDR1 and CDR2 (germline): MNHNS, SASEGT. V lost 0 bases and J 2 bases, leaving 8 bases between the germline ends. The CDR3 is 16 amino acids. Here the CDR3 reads CASSEAFTPYNSPLHF. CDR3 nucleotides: TGTGCCAGCAGTGAAGCCTTTACTCCCTATAATTCACCCCTCCACTTT.

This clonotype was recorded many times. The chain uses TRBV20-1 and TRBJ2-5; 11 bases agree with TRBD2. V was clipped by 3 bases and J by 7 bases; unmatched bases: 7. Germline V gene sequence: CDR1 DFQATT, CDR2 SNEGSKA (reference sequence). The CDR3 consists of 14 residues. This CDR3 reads CSASRGLAAGTQYF. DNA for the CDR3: TGCAGTGCTAGCAGGGGACTAGCGGCAGGGACCCAGTACTTC.

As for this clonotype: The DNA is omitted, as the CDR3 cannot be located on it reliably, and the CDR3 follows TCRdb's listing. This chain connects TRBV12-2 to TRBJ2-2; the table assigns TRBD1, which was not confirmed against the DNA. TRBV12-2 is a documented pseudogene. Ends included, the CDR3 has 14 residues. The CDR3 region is CASRLDTPGGSCFF.

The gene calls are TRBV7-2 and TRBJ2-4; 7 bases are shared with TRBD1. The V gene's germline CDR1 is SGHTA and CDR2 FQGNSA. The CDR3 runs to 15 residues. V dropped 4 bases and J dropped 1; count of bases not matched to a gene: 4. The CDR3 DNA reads TGTGCCAGCAGCTCATCGACAGGGGCCAAAAACATTCAGTACTTC. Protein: CASSSSTGAKNIQYF.

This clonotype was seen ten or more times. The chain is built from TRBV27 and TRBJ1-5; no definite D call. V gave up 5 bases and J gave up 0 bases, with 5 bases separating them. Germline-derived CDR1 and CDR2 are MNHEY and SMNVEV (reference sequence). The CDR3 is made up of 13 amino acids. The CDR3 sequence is CASSPYSNQPQHF. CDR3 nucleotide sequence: TGTGCCAGCAGTCCCTATAGCAATCAGCCCCAGCATTTT.

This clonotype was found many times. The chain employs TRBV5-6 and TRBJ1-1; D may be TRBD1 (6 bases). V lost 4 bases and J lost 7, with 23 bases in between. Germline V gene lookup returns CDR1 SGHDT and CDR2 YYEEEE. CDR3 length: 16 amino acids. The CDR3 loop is CASSPQGQVATREAFF. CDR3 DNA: TGTGCCAGCAGCCCGCAGGGGCAGGTCGCCACCCGTGAAGCTTTCTTT.

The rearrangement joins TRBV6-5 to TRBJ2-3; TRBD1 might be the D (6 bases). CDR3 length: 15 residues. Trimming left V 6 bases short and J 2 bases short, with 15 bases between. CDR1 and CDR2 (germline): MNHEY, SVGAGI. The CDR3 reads CASRDRSATTDTQYF. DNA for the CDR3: TGTGCCAGCAGAGACAGGTCGGCCACCACAGATACGCAGTATTTT.

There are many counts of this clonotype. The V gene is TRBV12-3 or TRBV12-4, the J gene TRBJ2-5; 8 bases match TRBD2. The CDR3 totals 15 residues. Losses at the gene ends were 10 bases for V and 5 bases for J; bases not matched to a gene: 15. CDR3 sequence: CATSRNRGGRETQYF. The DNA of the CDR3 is TGTGCCACCTCCCGAAACCGGGGGGGCCGGGAGACCCAGTACTTC.

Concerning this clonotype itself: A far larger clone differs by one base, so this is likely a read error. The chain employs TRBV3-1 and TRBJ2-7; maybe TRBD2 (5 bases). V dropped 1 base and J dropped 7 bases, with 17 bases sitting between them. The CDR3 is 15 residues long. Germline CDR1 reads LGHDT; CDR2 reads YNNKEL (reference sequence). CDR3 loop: CASSQVGGLRFEQYF. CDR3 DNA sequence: TGTGCCAGCAGCCAAGTTGGAGGACTTCGCTTTGAGCAGTACTTC.

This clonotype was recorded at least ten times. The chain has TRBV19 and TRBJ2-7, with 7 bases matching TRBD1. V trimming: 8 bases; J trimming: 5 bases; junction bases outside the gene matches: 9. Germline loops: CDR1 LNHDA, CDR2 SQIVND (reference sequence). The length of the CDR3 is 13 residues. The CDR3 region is CASRSQGVDEQYF. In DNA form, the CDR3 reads TGTGCCAGTCGCAGTCAGGGGGTGGACGAGCAGTACTTC. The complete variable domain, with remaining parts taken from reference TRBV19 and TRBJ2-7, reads DGGITQSPKYLFRKEGQNVTLSCEQNLNHDAMYWYRQDPGQGLRLIYYSQIVNDFQKGDIAEGYSVSREKKESFPLTVTSAQKNPTAFYLCASRSQGVDEQYFGPGTRLTVT.

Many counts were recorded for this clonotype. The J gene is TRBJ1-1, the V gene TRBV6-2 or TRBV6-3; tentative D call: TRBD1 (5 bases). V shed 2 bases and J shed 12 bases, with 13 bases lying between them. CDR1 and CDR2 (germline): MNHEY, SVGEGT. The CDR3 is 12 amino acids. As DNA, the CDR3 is TGTGCCAGCAGTTACCCCGGGACGGTGCCTTTCTTT. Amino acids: CASSYPGTVPFF.

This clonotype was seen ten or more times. This CDR3 reads CASSLDGQNTDTQYF. The CDR3 DNA reads TGTGCCAGCAGTTTAGATGGACAGAACACAGATACGCAGTATTTT. The chain combines TRBV12-3 or TRBV12-4 with TRBJ2-3, with D perhaps matching TRBD1 (6 bases). CDR3 size: 15 residues. The V end was cut by 1 base, the J end by 2 bases, with 10 bases between.

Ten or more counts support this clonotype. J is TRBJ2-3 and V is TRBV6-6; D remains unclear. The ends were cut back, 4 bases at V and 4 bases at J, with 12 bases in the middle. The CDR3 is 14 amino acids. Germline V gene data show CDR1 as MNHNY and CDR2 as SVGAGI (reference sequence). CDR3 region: CASSSFGGADTQYF. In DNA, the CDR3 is TGTGCCAGCAGTTCCTTCGGTGGGGCAGATACGCAGTATTTT.

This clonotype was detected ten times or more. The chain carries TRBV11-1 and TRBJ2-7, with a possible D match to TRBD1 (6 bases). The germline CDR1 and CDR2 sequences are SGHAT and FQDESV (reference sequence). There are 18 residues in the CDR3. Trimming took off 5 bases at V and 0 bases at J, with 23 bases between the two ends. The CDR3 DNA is TGTGCCAGCAGCAGCTTCAGCCATCCCGGGACAAACTCCTACGAGCAGTACTTC. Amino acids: CASSSFSHPGTNSYEQYF.

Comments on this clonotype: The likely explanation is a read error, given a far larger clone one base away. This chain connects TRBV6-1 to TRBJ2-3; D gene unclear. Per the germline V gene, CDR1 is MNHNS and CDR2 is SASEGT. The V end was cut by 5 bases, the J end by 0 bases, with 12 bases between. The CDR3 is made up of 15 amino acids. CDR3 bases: TGTGCCAGCAGTTACCAATTTACTAGCACAGATACGCAGTATTTT. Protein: CASSYQFTSTDTQYF.

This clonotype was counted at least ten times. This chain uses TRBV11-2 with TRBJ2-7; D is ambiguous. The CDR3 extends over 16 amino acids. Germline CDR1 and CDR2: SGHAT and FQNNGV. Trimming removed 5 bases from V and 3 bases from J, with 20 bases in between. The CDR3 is CASSPIGRRTHYEQYF. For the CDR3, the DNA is TGTGCCAGCAGCCCGATAGGGCGTCGAACCCACTACGAGCAGTACTTC. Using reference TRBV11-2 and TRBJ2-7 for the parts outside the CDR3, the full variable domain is EAGVAQSPRYKIIEKRQSVAFWCNPISGHATLYWYQQILGQGPKLLIQFQNNGVVDDSQLPKDRFSAERLKGVDSTLKIQPAKLEDSAVYLCASSPIGRRTHYEQYFGPGTRLTVT.

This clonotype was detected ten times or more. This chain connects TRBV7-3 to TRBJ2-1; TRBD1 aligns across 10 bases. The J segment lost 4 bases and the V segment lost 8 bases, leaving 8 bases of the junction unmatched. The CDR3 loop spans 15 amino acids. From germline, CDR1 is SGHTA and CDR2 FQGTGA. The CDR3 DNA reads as TGTGCCAGCGGGAGGGACAGGGGCGGATACAATGAGCAGTTCTTC. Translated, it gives CASGRDRGGYNEQFF.

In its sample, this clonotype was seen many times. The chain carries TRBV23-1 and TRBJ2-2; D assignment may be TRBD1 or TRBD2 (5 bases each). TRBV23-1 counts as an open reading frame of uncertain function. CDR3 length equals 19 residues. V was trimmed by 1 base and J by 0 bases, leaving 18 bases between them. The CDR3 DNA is TGCGCCAGCAGTCAATTTTGTGGGGACCGAAGCACGAACACCGGGGAGCTGTTTTTT. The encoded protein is CASSQFCGDRSTNTGELFF.

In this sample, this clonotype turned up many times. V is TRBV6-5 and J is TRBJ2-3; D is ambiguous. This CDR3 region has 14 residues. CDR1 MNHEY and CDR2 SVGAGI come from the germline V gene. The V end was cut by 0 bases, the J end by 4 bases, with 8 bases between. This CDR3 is CASSYSVTADTQYF. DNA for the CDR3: TGTGCCAGCAGTTACTCCGTAACAGCAGATACGCAGTATTTT.

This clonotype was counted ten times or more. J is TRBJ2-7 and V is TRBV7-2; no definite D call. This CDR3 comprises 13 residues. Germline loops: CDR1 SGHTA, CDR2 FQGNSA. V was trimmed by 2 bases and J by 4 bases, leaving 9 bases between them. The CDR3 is CASSLMLAYEQYF. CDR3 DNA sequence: TGTGCCAGCAGCTTAATGTTGGCATACGAGCAGTACTTC.

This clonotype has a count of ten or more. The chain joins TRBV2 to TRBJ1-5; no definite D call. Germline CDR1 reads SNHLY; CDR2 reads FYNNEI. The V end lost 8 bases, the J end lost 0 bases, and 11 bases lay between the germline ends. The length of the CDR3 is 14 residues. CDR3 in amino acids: CASQDGNSNQPQHF. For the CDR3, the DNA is TGTGCCAGCCAGGACGGCAATAGCAATCAGCCCCAGCATTTT.